This paragraph covers one T cell receptor (beta chain) sequence. The germline V gene has CDR1 MNHEY and CDR2 SMNVEV (reference sequence). After removal of 3 bases from V and 0 bases from J, the junction contained 6 bases not matched to a gene. The CDR3 is 17 amino acids. This record belongs to a study of blood T cell repertoires in COVID-19. Study in general: The analysed material was cDNA or gDNA that came from T cells, B-cell-depleted T cells, or PBMCs.

Here immunoSEQ multiplex PCR was the method, and the copy in TCRdb shows in-frame clones only, minus some. This sample has about 260,000 clones, with about 87% found just once. Sequencing was done on a sample of peripheral blood. This chain uses TRBV27 with TRBJ2-5; the match to TRBD2 covers 11 bases. The clonotype comes from a man in his sixties who had recovered from COVID-19. CDR3: CASSFGLAGGYQETQYF. As DNA, the CDR3 is TGTGCCAGCAGTTTCGGGCTAGCGGGGGGCTACCAAGAGACCCAGTACTTC.